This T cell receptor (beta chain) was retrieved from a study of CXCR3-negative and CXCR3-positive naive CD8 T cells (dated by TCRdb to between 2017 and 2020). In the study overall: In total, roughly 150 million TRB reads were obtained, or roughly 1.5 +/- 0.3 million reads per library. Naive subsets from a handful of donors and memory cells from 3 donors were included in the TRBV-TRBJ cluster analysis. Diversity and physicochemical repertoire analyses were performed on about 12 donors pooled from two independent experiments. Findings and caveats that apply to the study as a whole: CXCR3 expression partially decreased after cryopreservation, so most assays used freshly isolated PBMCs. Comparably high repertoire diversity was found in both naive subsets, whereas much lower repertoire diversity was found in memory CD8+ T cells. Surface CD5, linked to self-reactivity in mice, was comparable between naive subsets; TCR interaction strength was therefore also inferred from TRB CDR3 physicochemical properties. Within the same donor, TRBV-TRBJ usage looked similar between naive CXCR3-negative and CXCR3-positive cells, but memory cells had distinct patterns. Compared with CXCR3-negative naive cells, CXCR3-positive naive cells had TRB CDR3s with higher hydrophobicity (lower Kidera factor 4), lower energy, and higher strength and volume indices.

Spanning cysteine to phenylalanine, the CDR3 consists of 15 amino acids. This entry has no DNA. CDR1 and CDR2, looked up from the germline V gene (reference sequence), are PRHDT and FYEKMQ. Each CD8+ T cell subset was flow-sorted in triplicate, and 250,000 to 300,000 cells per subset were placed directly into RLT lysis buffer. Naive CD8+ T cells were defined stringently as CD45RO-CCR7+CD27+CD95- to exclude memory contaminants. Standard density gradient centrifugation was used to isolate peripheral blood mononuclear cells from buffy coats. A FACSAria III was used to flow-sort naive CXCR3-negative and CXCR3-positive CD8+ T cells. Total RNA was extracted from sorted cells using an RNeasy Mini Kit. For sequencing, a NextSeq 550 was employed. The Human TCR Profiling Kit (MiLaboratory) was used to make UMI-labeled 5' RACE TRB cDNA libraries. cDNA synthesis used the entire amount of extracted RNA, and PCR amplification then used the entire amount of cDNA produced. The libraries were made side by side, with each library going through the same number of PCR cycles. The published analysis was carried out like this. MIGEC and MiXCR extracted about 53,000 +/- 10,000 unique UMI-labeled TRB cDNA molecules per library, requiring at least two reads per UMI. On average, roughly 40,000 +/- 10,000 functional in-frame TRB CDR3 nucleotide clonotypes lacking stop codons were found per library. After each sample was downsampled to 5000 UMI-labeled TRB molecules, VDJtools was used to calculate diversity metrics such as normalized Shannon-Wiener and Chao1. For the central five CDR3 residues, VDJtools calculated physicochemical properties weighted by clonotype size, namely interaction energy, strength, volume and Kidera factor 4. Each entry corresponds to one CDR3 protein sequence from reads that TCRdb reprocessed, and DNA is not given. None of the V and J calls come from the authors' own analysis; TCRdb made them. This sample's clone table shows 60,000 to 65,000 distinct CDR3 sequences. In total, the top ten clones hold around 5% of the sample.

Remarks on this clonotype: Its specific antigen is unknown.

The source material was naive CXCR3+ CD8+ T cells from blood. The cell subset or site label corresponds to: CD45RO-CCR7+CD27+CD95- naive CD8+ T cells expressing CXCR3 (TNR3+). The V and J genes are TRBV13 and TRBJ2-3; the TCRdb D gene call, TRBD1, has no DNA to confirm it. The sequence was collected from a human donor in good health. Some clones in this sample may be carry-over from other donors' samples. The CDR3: CASSLERGDTDTQYF.